This T cell receptor beta chain comes out of a study of blood T cell repertoires in COVID-19. Some clones are missing from TCRdb's copy, which holds only in-frame ones; the method was immunoSEQ multiplex PCR. Among about 400,000 clones listed, about 86% were seen once. Input material: peripheral blood. This TCR was sampled from a woman in her fifties or sixties with COVID-19, enrolled during active disease.

The CDR3 loop is CASSSGGEQYF. The CDR3 DNA reads TGTGCCAGCAGCTCCGGGGGGGAGCAGTACTTC. The rearrangement links TRBV11-2 to TRBJ2-7; 7 bases line up with TRBD2. Germline CDR1 is SGHAT and CDR2 is FQNNGV. This CDR3 is built from 11 residues. V was pared by 4 bases and J by 7 bases, with 1 base of the junction left unmatched.